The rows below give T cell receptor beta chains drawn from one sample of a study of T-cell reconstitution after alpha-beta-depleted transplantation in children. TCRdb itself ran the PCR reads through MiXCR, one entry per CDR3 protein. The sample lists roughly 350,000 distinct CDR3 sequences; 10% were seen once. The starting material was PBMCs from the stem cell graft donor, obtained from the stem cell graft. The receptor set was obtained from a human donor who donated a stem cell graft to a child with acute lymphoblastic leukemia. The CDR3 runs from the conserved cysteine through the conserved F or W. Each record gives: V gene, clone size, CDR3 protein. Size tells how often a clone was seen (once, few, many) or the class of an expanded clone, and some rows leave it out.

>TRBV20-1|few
CSARDWFSGTTDTQYF
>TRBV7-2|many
CASSPRVGRGFTDTQYF
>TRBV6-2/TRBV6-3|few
CASTVSGQEYEQYF
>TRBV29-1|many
CSVEGRTGIEAFF
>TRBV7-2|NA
CASSTGGRNEQFF
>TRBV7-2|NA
CASSQWTGQDTQYF
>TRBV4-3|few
CASSQVEGSGANVLTF
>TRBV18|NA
CASSIRGAGNTIYF
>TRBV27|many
CASSLSAGGVYEQYF
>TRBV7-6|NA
CASSEGQGPYEQYF
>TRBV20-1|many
CSARVAQSGTDTQYF
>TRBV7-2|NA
CASSFPGLEETHYF
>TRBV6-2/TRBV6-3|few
CASSYREPYVEQYF
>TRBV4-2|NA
CASSQDSSAYQETQYF
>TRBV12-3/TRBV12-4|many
CASSPGWGGTEAFF
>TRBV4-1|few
CASSQVGRLNQPQHF
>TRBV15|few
CATSRGGSSGSEEQFF
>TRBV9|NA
CASSVSRGASHSDYYGYTF
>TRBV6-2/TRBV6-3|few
CASSYGRGNIMNTEAFF
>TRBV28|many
CASRGTGDSQETQYF
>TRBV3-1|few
CASTTANNSPLHF
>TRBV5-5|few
CASSIGAHFTDTQYF
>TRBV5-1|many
CASSSRRPPNTGELFF
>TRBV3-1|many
CASSQRRGVNYNEQFF
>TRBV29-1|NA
CSVEDGGQPQHF
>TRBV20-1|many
CSARGQKNEKLFF
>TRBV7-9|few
CASSFDRNQETQYF
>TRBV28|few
CASRARTSEYNEQFF
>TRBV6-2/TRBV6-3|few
CASSRAWGERYSGANVLTF
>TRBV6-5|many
CASSYPGAGGNTIYF
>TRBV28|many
CASSFPPAGGPNEQFF
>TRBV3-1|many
CASTLAGGYNEQFF
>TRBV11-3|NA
CASSLGIDGELFF
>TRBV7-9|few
CASSSSGLAGSYEQYF
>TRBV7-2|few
CAIAGRARDTQYF
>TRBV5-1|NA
CASRGLTNTGELFF